The rows below give T cell receptor beta chains drawn from one sample of a study of vaccination and CD4 T cells after COVID-19. Their antigen targets remain unknown. Each CDR3 protein gets one entry after TCRdb re-called the PCR reads with MiXCR. The table includes roughly 7,200 distinct CDR3 sequences, approximately 44% detected once. Sequencing used CD4+ T cells from blood, cultured in vitro. Receptors originate from a human donor in good health. Both conserved end residues are part of each CDR3. A D gene is named only where the DNA matches it firmly. The size entry is marked missing in some rows and otherwise reads once, few, many or a size class.

D gene	clone size	V gene	J gene	CDR3 DNA	CDR3 protein
TRBD2	NA	TRBV27	TRBJ2-1	TGTGCCAGCAGCCGGTCGACTAGCGGAGATCAGTTCTTC	CASSRSTSGDQFF
NA	NA	TRBV30	TRBJ1-2	TGTGCCTGGAGTGTACTTAGTCAGAACTATGGCTACACCTTC	CAWSVLSQNYGYTF
NA	NA	TRBV15	TRBJ2-5	TGTGCCACCAGCGCGGGACTTACGTGGGAGACCCAGTACTTC	CATSAGLTWETQYF
NA	NA	TRBV7-9	TRBJ1-2	TGTGCCAGCAGCTTAGCTAGTTTTAACTATGGCTACACCTTC	CASSLASFNYGYTF
TRBD1	few	TRBV14	TRBJ1-2	TGTGCCAGCAGCCAAACCGGGACAGGGGGCCGTAGGTATGGCTACACCTTC	CASSQTGTGGRRYGYTF
NA	few	TRBV20-1	TRBJ1-5	TGCAGTGCTAGAGTCGGGGAGAATCAGCCCCAGCATTTT	CSARVGENQPQHF
TRBD2	NA	TRBV20-1	TRBJ2-7	TGCAGTGCTAGTCTAGCGGGAGGGGGCTACGAGCAGTACTTC	CSASLAGGGYEQYF
NA	NA	TRBV2	TRBJ2-2	TGTGCCAGCAGTGAGGGAGCAGGGGTATCCGGGGAGCTGTTTTTT	CASSEGAGVSGELFF
TRBD1	NA	TRBV15	TRBJ1-2	TGTGCCACCAGCAGAGATTCTTTGGACAGGGCGACTGGCTACACCTTC	CATSRDSLDRATGYTF
NA	few	TRBV7-2	TRBJ2-2	TGTGCCAGCCATAGTTGGACCGGGGAGCTGTTTTTT	CASHSWTGELFF
NA	NA	TRBV20-1	TRBJ2-5	TGCAGTGCTAGGGGAATTCAAGAGACCCAGTACTTC	CSARGIQETQYF
TRBD2	NA	TRBV7-2	TRBJ2-7	TGTGCCAGCAGCTTAGGGACTAGCGGAAGAAGGCATGGCTACGAGCAGTACTTC	CASSLGTSGRRHGYEQYF
NA	NA	TRBV12-3/TRBV12-4	TRBJ2-1	TGTGCCAGCAGTCGACTCGGTTGGGGGTCCTCCTACAATGAGCAGTTCTTC	CASSRLGWGSSYNEQFF
TRBD1	NA	TRBV7-6	TRBJ1-1	TGTGCCAGCAGCTTGGGGACAGAGAACACTGAAGCTTTCTTT	CASSLGTENTEAFF
TRBD2	few	TRBV11-3	TRBJ2-1	TGTGCCAGCAGCTTAGTGTCGGGAGGTGAGCAGTTCTTC	CASSLVSGGEQFF
NA	NA	TRBV27	TRBJ1-5	TGTGCCAGCAGCCTCGACAGATATCAGCCCCAGCATTTT	CASSLDRYQPQHF
NA	once	TRBV12-2	TRBJ2-7	TGTGCAAGTCGCTTAGGTTCCTACGAGCAGTACTTC	CASRLGSYEQYF
NA	NA	TRBV6-4	TRBJ1-1	TGTGCCAGCTCCCTTGAGGCGAACACTGAAGCTTTCTTT	CASSLEANTEAFF
NA	once	TRBV6-1	TRBJ2-3	TGTGCCAGCAGTCTTCTTGGTTTATCTGGCACAGATACGCAGTATTTT	CASSLLGLSGTDTQYF
TRBD1	few	TRBV25-1	TRBJ1-6	TGTGCCAGCAGTGAATATCGGACAGGGAGCTCCTATAATTCACCCCTCCACTTT	CASSEYRTGSSYNSPLHF
NA	NA	TRBV7-8	TRBJ2-5	TGTGCCAGCAGCTTAGCGAGACGGGGGCCCACCGAAGAGACCCAGTACTTC	CASSLARRGPTEETQYF
NA	few	TRBV7-2	TRBJ2-3	TGTGCCAGCAGCTTAGGGTTCGGGGGTGATACGCAGTATTTT	CASSLGFGGDTQYF
NA	NA	TRBV30	TRBJ1-2	TGTGCCTGGGGCGGGACGGACTATGGCTACACCTTC	CAWGGTDYGYTF
NA	NA	TRBV2	TRBJ1-5	TGTGCCAGCAGGGAAGGACGGGACAATCAGCCCCAGCATTTT	CASREGRDNQPQHF
NA	NA	TRBV5-1	TRBJ2-2	TGCGCCACAAAAGGAGGGGGACCGAACACCGGGGAGCTGTTTTTT	CATKGGGPNTGELFF
NA	NA	TRBV6-1	TRBJ1-1	TGTGCCAGCACCACCGGGGGGGGCCCCACTGAAGCTTTCTTT	CASTTGGGPTEAFF
NA	few	TRBV20-1	TRBJ1-6	TGCAGTGCTAGGATAAAAGGGTCACCCCTCCACTTT	CSARIKGSPLHF
TRBD1	NA	TRBV5-6	TRBJ1-2	TGTGCCAGCAGCTTGGGGGACAGGACCTATGGCTACACCTTC	CASSLGDRTYGYTF
NA	NA	TRBV12-3/TRBV12-4	TRBJ2-6	TGTGCCAGCAGTTTTCCGGGCTCTGGGGCCAACGTCCTGACTTTC	CASSFPGSGANVLTF